This T cell receptor (beta chain) was retrieved from a study of cytomegalovirus exposure and HLA in healthy donors. The CDR3 spans 15 residues. Trimming removed 6 bases at V and 2 bases at J, with 14 bases between. Germline-derived CDR1 and CDR2 are WSHSY and SAAADI. A multiplex PCR was run with 60 Vbeta primers and 13 Jbeta primers. Clones were sequenced by immunoSEQ multiplex PCR, and TCRdb holds only the in-frame ones, with some missing. Here the sample spans 150,000 to 200,000 clones, roughly 80% being singletons. Turning to this clone: Antigen: not known.

Study-wide results and limits: The study designated over 150 TCR beta chains cytomegalovirus-associated. In an earlier analysis, most TCR beta V segments were productive about 87% or about 30% of the time.

Sequencing input: PBMCs. The chain has TRBV10-2 and TRBJ2-1; maybe TRBD1 (5 bases). The receptor's source is a young woman in good health and CMV-seronegative. In DNA, the CDR3 is TGCGCCAGCAGCACCCCGGCAGGGACCTACAATGAGCAGTTCTTC. It codes for CASSTPAGTYNEQFF.